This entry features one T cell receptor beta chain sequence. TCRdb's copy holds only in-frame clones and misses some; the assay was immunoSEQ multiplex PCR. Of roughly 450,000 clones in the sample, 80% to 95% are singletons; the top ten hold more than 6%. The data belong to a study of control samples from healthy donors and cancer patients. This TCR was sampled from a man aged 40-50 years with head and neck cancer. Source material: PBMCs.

The CDR3 is CASRGQGNEKLFF. As DNA, the CDR3 is TGTGCCAGCCGGGGACAGGGTAACGAAAAACTGTTTTTT. The genes are TRBV6-5 and TRBJ1-4, with TRBD1 matching 9 bases. This CDR3 spans 13 amino acids. Germline CDR1 reads MNHEY; CDR2 reads SVGAGI. V was pared by 8 bases and J by 8 bases, with 6 bases of the junction left unmatched.